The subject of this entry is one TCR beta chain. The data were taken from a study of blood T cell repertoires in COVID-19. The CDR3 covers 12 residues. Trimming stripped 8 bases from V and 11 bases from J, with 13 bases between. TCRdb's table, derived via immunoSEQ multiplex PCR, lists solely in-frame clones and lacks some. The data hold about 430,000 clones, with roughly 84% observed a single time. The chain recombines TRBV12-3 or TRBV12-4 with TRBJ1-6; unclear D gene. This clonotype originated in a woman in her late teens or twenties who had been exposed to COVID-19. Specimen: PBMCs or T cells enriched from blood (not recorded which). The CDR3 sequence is CASSSVVAPLHF. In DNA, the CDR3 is TGTGCCAGCTCTTCGGTGGTGGCACCCCTCCACTTT.